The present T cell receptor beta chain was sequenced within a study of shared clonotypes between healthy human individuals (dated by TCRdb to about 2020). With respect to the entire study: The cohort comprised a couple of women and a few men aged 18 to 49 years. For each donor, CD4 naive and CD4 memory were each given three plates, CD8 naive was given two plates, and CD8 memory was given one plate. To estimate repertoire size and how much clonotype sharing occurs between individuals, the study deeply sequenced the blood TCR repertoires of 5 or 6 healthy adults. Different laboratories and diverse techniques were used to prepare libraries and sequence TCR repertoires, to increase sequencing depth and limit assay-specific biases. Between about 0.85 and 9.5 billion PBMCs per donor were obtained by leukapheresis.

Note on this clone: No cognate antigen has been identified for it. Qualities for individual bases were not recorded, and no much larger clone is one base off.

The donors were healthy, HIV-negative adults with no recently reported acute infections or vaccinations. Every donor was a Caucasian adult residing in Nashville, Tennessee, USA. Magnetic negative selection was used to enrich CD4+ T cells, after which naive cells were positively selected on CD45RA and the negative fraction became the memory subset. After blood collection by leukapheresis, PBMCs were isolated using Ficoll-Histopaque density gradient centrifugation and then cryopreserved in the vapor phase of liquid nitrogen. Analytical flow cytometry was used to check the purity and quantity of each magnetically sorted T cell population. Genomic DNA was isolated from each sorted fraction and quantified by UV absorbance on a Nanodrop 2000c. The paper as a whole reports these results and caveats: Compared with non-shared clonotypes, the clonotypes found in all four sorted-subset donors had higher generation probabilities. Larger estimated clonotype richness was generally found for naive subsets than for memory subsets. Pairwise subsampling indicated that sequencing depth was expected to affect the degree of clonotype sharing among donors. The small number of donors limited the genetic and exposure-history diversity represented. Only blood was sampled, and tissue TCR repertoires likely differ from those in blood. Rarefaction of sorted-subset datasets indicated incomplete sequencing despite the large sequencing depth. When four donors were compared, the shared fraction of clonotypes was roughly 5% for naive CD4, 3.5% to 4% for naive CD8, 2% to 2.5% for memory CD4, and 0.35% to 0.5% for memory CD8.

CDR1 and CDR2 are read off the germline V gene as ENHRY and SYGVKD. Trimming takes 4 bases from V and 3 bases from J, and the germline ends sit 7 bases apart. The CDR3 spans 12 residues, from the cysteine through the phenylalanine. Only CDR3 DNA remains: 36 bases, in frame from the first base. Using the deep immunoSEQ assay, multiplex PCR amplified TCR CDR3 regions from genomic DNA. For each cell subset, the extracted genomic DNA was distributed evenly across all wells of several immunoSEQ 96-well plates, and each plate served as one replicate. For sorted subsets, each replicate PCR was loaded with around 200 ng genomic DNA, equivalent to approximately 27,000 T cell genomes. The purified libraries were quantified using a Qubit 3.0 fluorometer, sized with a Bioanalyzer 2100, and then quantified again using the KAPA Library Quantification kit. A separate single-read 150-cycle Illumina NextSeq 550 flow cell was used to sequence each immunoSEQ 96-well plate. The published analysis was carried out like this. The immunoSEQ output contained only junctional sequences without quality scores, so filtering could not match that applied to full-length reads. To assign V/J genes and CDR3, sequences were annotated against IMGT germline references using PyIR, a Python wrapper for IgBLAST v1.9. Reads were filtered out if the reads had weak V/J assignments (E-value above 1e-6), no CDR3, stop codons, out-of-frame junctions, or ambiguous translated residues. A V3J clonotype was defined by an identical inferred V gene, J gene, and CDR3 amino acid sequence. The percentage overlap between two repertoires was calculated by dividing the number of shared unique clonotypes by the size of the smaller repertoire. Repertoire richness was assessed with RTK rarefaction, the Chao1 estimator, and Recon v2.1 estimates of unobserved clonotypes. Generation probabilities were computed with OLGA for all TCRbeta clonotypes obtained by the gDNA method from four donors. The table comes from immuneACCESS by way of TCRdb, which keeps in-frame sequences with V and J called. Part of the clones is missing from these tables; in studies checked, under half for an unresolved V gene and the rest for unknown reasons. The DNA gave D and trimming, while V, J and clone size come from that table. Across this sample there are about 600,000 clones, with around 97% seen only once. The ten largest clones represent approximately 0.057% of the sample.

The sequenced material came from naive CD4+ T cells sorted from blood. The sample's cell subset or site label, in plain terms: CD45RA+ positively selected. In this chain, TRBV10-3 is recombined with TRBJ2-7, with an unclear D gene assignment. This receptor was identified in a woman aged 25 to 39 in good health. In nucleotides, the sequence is TGTGCCATCAGTGTCCTAGGCTACGAGCAGTACTTC. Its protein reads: CAISVLGYEQYF.